These T cell receptor beta chains were read from a single sample in a study of CD8 T cells in Susac syndrome. MiXCR, applied by TCRdb to the immunoSEQ multiplex PCR reads, yields one record per CDR3 protein. The data contain approximately 150,000 distinct CDR3 sequences, 75% to 90% of them singletons. Material for sequencing was CD8+ T cells from PBMCs. The receptors were gathered from a human donor with multiple sclerosis. CDR3s include the opening cysteine and the closing phenylalanine or tryptophan. The D gene is left open where the match is weak. Size tells how often a clone was seen (once, few, many) or the class of an expanded clone, and some rows leave it out.

v_call	j_call	d_call	clone_size	cdr3_aa	cdr3_nt
TRBV7-9	TRBJ1-2	.	.	CASSSNYGYTF	TGTGCCAGCAGCTCGAACTATGGCTACACCTTC
TRBV7-9	TRBJ1-1	.	.	CASSLGPGGAFF	TGTGCCAGCAGCTTAGGGCCCGGTGGGGCTTTCTTT
TRBV7-6	TRBJ2-5	.	.	CASSIPGWGIQETQYF	TGTGCCAGCAGCATACCCGGGTGGGGTATCCAAGAGACCCAGTACTTC
TRBV3-1	TRBJ2-1	TRBD2	.	CASSQGSGGSPEQFF	TGTGCCAGCAGCCAAGGTAGCGGGGGGTCGCCTGAGCAGTTCTTC
TRBV23-1	TRBJ1-3	.	.	CASSSNSRPGQGNTIYF	TGCGCCAGCAGTAGTAATTCGAGGCCGGGACAAGGAAACACCATATATTTT
TRBV28	TRBJ1-5	.	.	CASSLRGMTYQPQHF	TGTGCCAGCAGTTTAAGGGGAATGACTTATCAGCCCCAGCATTTT
TRBV30	TRBJ2-3	.	.	CAWSLGRDTQYF	TGTGCCTGGAGTTTAGGGCGGGATACGCAGTATTTT
TRBV5-4	TRBJ1-4	.	.	CASGSLNEKLFF	TGTGCCAGCGGGTCGTTAAATGAAAAACTGTTTTTT
TRBV5-4	TRBJ1-1	.	.	CASSPHPGQVNTEAFF	TGTGCCAGCAGCCCCCACCCAGGGCAGGTGAACACTGAAGCTTTCTTT
TRBV4-1	TRBJ1-4	.	few	CASRGVGVLGKLFF	TGCGCCAGCAGGGGGGTAGGGGTATTGGGAAAACTGTTTTTT
TRBV20-1	TRBJ2-7	TRBD1	.	CSARTGVTYEQYF	TGCAGTGCCCGGACAGGGGTAACCTACGAGCAGTACTTC
TRBV21-1	TRBJ1-6	.	.	CASNKASVRSYNSPLHF	TGTGCCAGCAACAAAGCTTCAGTCCGGTCCTATAATTCACCCCTCCACTTT
TRBV27	TRBJ2-1	TRBD2	.	CASSPTSGSSYNEQFF	TGTGCCAGCAGTCCTACTAGCGGGAGCTCCTACAATGAGCAGTTCTTC
TRBV19	TRBJ1-1	.	.	CASRLQGEAFF	TGTGCCAGTAGGCTACAGGGTGAAGCTTTCTTT
TRBV27	TRBJ2-1	TRBD1	.	CASSQGPGQYYNEQFF	TGTGCCAGCAGCCAAGGCCCGGGACAGTACTACAATGAGCAGTTCTTC
TRBV6-2/TRBV6-3	TRBJ1-1	.	few	CASSYRRDQSEAFF	TGTGCCAGCAGTTATCGGCGCGACCAGAGTGAAGCTTTCTTT
TRBV29-1	TRBJ2-1	TRBD1	.	CSVEDLRDRVTLYNEQFF	TGCAGCGTTGAAGATCTCCGGGACAGGGTTACCCTCTACAATGAGCAGTTCTTC
TRBV4-1	TRBJ2-1	.	.	CASSQDQGGSGNEQFF	TGCGCCAGCAGCCAAGATCAGGGGGGCTCAGGCAATGAGCAGTTCTTC
TRBV6-5	TRBJ2-3	.	few	CASSYSIQDTQYF	TGTGCCAGCAGTTACTCGATACAGGATACGCAGTATTTT